The present TCR beta chain was sequenced within a study of T cells in Graves' hyperthyroidism and ophthalmopathy. On the study more broadly: Any treatment followed the collection of peripheral blood at initial diagnosis.

The study included ophthalmopathy patients with Clinical Activity Score at least 3, NOSPECS grade at least 4 and duration under 3 months. The study based diagnoses on clinical symptoms, serum thyroxine and TRAb, thyroid ultrasound and orbital computed tomography. TCR beta CDR3 sequences were amplified from RNA transcripts. HTBI primers were the set used in a first-round RT-PCR of the TCR CDR3. One entry per CDR3 protein results from TCRdb running MiXCR on the multiplex PCR reads. The table includes hundreds of thousands of distinct CDR3 sequences, just under 20% detected once. This CDR3 spans 15 amino acids. With 5 bases clipped from V and 2 bases from J, the junction kept 1 base outside the gene matches. CDR1 LGHNT and CDR2 FRNRAP come from the germline V gene.

The sequence was collected from a man in his forties with Graves' ophthalmopathy. This chain uses TRBV12-5 with TRBJ2-1; 12 bases line up with TRBD1. Material: blood. CDR3: CASGGTGGPYNEQFF. The CDR3 bases are TGTGCTAGTGGTGGGACAGGGGGCCCCTACAATGAGCAGTTCTTC.